What follows are 20 T cell receptor beta chains derived from one specimen sequenced in a study of T cell clonality in common variable immunodeficiency. These receptors' antigens are unknown. The data were produced by immunoSEQ multiplex PCR, yet TCRdb's version contains in-frame clones alone and is incomplete. In total the sample includes 20,000 to 25,000 clones, none of them seen once. Study-wide points: Common variable immunodeficiency TCR beta sequences reportedly had fewer deletions and N-nucleotide insertions.

The sequenced sample consisted of peripheral blood mononuclear cells. These receptors were taken from a human donor with common variable immunodeficiency.

In its sample, this clone was seen many times. With the read ending 3 residues before the CDR3 end, the germline J gene is used to fill in that end. This chain joins TRBV10-3 and TRBJ2-6; D unresolved. V was clipped by 0 bases and J by 4 bases, with 7 bases between them. CDR1 and CDR2 (germline): ENHRY, SYGVKD. The CDR3 consists of 15 residues. The CDR3 DNA, read in part, is TGTGCCATCAGTGAGTCAGGGTCCGGGGCCAACGTC. Translating it yields CAISESGSGANV. The full CDR3 protein reads CAISESGSGANVLTF.

This clone was observed many times. The CDR3 DNA, read in part, is TGTGCCAGCTCACCTCGACGAATAGCGGGGGGACAAGAGACC. This encodes CASSPRRIAGGQET. The full CDR3 protein is CASSPRRIAGGQETQYF. V gene TRBV18 combines with J gene TRBJ2-5, with 10 bases fitting TRBD2. The read terminates 3 residues before the CDR3 end, so the remaining end is supplied by the germline J gene. This CDR3 contains 17 residues. Germline V lookup: CDR1 KGHSH, CDR2 LQKENI. J gave up 2 bases and V 3 bases, and 9 bases lay outside the gene matches.

This clone has at least ten counts. The read finishes 3 residues shy of the CDR3 end, and the germline J gene is used to complete it. J is TRBJ1-1 and V is TRBV14, with D hard to call. The CDR3 is 13 amino acids. Trimming took 3 bases from V and 3 from J, leaving 8 bases between them. Germline V gene sequence: CDR1 SGHDN, CDR2 FVKESK. CDR3: CASSQQEDTEAFF. The sequenced CDR3 bases are TGTGCCAGCAGCCAGCAAGAGGACACTGAA.

There are many counts of this clone. The read stops 3 residues short of the end of the CDR3; the missing end is completed from the germline J gene. The rearrangement joins TRBV18 to TRBJ1-5; D is unresolved. V gave up 6 bases and J gave up 0 bases, with 15 bases separating them. The CDR3 runs 16 residues. The V gene's germline CDR1 is KGHSH and CDR2 LQKENI. CDR3: CASSPRGPNSNQPQHF. CDR3 DNA, as far as it was read: TGTGCCAGCTCCCCCCGCGGGCCCAATAGCAATCAGCCC.

Many counts were recorded for this clone. The sample carries other DNA sequences with the same CDR3. CDR3 sequence reads: CASSERLVYGYTF. The part of the CDR3 DNA that was read is TGTGCCAGCAGTGAGCGTCTCGTTTATGGC. This chain connects TRBV2 to TRBJ1-2, with D hard to call. The read ends 3 residues shy of where the CDR3 ends; the end is completed using the germline J gene. Germline CDR1 is SNHLY and CDR2 is FYNNEI. There are 13 residues in the CDR3. V lost 3 bases and J 5 bases, leaving 10 bases between the germline ends.

This clone was found many times. With the read ending 3 residues before the CDR3 end, the germline J gene is used to fill in that end. V and J are TRBV10-1 and TRBJ2-1; TRBD2 agrees at 9 bases. The CDR3 contains 15 residues. CDR1 is WNHNN and CDR2 is SYGVQD in the germline V gene (reference sequence). Trimming removed 3 bases from V and 4 bases from J; junction bases left unmatched: 4. The chain's CDR3 is CASSDYSGGYNEQFF. The DNA read from the CDR3 is TGCGCCAGCAGTGATTATAGCGGGGGTTACAATGAG.

Concerning this clone itself: With the read ending 3 residues before the CDR3 end, the germline J gene is used to fill in that end. The chain combines TRBV29-1 with TRBJ1-3; D is perhaps TRBD1 (6 bases). The CDR3 has 14 amino acids. Between the trimmed V and J ends, which lost 7 bases and 0 bases, there was a span of 13 bases. Germline V lookup: CDR1 SQVTM, CDR2 ANQGSEA. The covered CDR3 bases are TGCAGCGCCCTCACAGGGTTCTCTGGAAACACC. It translates to CSALTGFSGNT. The entire CDR3 protein reads CSALTGFSGNTIYF.

Many counts were recorded for this clone. The read gets to within 3 residues of the CDR3 end, and the germline J gene fills in the rest. The V and J genes are TRBV2 and TRBJ2-7; D may correspond to TRBD1 or TRBD2 (6 bases each). The V gene lost 6 bases and the J gene lost 0 bases, with 15 bases spanning the gap. This CDR3 spans 15 amino acids. CDR1 and CDR2 from the germline V gene are SNHLY and FYNNEI. This CDR3 reads CASSAGHPSSYEQYF. Incomplete CDR3 DNA: TGTGCCAGCAGCGCGGGACACCCGAGCTCCTACGAG.

This clone was observed many times. Read coverage stops 3 residues before the CDR3 terminus; the germline J gene supplies the remainder. The rearrangement uses TRBV4-1 and TRBJ1-2; a weak D match, TRBD1 (6 bases). The CDR3 extends over 15 amino acids. Trimming took off 3 bases at V and 3 bases at J, with 14 bases between the two ends. CDR1 and CDR2 from the germline V gene are MGHRA and YSYEKL. CDR3: CASSQGTQVYYGYTF. The DNA read from the CDR3 is TGCGCCAGCAGCCAGGGGACACAGGTCTACTATGGC.

This clone was picked up many times. The read ends 3 residues shy of where the CDR3 ends; the end is completed using the germline J gene. The J gene is TRBJ1-5, the V gene TRBV19; TRBD1 might be the D (5 bases). Trimming removed 7 bases from V and 3 bases from J, with 16 bases in between. This CDR3 spans 15 amino acids. The germline CDR1 and CDR2 sequences are LNHDA and SQIVND (reference sequence). CDR3 loop: CASKPGQEFNQPQHF. Partial CDR3 DNA: TGTGCCAGTAAACCAGGGCAGGAGTTCAATCAGCCC.

This clone was recorded many times. The CDR3 is cut off 3 residues early in the read; its end comes from the germline J gene. The chain employs TRBV7-2 and TRBJ1-2; tentative D call: TRBD1 (6 bases). With 5 bases removed from V and 3 bases from J, the gap between germline ends came to 13 bases. Germline values: CDR1 SGHTA, CDR2 FQGNSA. CDR3 length equals 14 residues. CDR3 residues: CASSTDRSDYGYTF. The sequenced CDR3 bases are TGTGCCAGCAGCACAGACAGGTCTGACTATGGC.

In the case of this clone: With the read ending 3 residues before the CDR3 end, the germline J gene is used to fill in that end. The V and J genes are TRBV6-7 and TRBJ1-2, with D unclear. TRBV6-7 is flagged as an ORF with uncertain function. Deletions cut 6 bases from V and 0 bases from J, with 14 bases between. The CDR3 is 15 amino acids. CDR3 bases read: TGTGCCAGCAGGACAACACCAGTATCTAACTATGGC. Protein sequence: CASRTTPVSNYG. The complete CDR3 protein is CASRTTPVSNYGYTF.

This clone was counted at least ten times. The sequence runs out 3 residues before the end of the CDR3; the remainder is reconstructed from the germline J gene. The chain combines TRBV2 with TRBJ1-1; D not resolved. CDR3 length: 14 residues. Per germline, CDR1 SNHLY and CDR2 FYNNEI. V was trimmed by 7 bases and J by 4 bases, leaving 16 bases between them. The sequenced CDR3 bases are TGTGCCAGCACTTACCAAACTATGGGCACTGAA. Translated, it gives CASTYQTMGTE. The full CDR3 is CASTYQTMGTEAFF.

This clone was picked up many times. The read ends 3 residues before the CDR3 terminus; that terminus is restored from the germline J gene. The chain links TRBV7-9 to TRBJ2-1; maybe TRBD2 (5 bases). This CDR3 comprises 14 residues. The germline V gene encodes CDR1 SEHNR and CDR2 FQNEAQ (reference sequence). V lost 4 bases and J lost 7, with 14 bases in between. The CDR3 bases that were read are TGTGCCAGCAGCTCCCACAAAAGAGGGAATGAG. This translates into CASSSHKRGNE. The full CDR3 sequence reads CASSSHKRGNEQFF.

This clone was detected many times. The CDR3 reads CAWSDRGRAFF. The DNA read from the CDR3 is TGTGCCTGGAGTGATCGGGGTCGG. This chain uses TRBV30 with TRBJ1-1; no clear D. The sequence runs out 3 residues before the end of the CDR3; the remainder is reconstructed from the germline J gene. This CDR3 spans 11 amino acids. The germline V gene has CDR1 GTSNPN and CDR2 SVGIG (reference sequence).

This clone showed up many times. The read falls 3 residues short of the CDR3 end, and the missing part is taken from the germline J gene. This chain connects TRBV11-2 to TRBJ2-7, with D unclear. CDR3 length: 13 amino acids. Trimming left V 2 bases short and J 6 bases short, with 11 bases between. Germline CDR1 reads SGHAT; CDR2 reads FQNNGV. The sequenced CDR3 bases are TGTGCCAGCAGCTTACTAGACTGGGTCGAG. Amino acid sequence: CASSLLDWVE. In full, the CDR3 is CASSLLDWVEQYF.

This clone was recorded a few times. The observed sequence ends 3 residues before the CDR3 terminus, with the missing tail filled in from the germline J gene. The chain recombines TRBV30 with TRBJ2-4; 8 bases align to TRBD2. V trimming: 4 bases; J trimming: 0 bases; junction bases outside the gene matches: 8. The CDR3 loop spans 16 amino acids. Germline loops: CDR1 GTSNPN, CDR2 SVGIG (reference sequence). The sequenced CDR3 bases are TGTGCCTGGAACGGCGGGGGGCGACTAGCCAAAAACATT. This translates into CAWNGGGRLAKNI. The entire CDR3 is CAWNGGGRLAKNIQYF.

Ten or more counts support this clone. The CDR3 end is not reached by the read, which stops 3 residues before it; the germline J gene fills it in. This chain joins TRBV10-3 and TRBJ2-3; 16 bases align to TRBD2. Germline CDR1 is ENHRY and CDR2 is SYGVKD. The CDR3 has 20 residues. V dropped 4 bases and J dropped 4; count of bases not matched to a gene: 14. Incomplete CDR3 DNA: TGTGCCATCAGTGGGGGCCTGGGACTAGCGGGGGGGCACGGCTCAGATACG. Translated, it gives CAISGGLGLAGGHGSDT. The full CDR3 sequence reads CAISGGLGLAGGHGSDTQYF.

This clone was recorded at least ten times. The read ends 3 residues shy of where the CDR3 ends; the end is completed using the germline J gene. This chain uses TRBV2 with TRBJ2-1; TRBD2 is a possible D gene (5 bases). Per germline, CDR1 SNHLY and CDR2 FYNNEI. The V gene lost 6 bases and the J gene lost 7 bases, with 16 bases spanning the gap. The CDR3 extends over 14 amino acids. CDR3 in amino acids: CASRPSNTGNEQFF. CDR3 DNA, as far as it was read: TGTGCCAGCAGGCCCTCGAACACGGGGAATGAG.

This clone was counted at least ten times. The CDR3 extends 3 residues past the end of the read, so its final part is completed from the germline J gene. The J gene is TRBJ2-5, the V gene TRBV6-2 or TRBV6-3; the D gene is possibly TRBD1 (5 bases). The CDR3 is 14 amino acids. Germline CDR1 MNHEY, CDR2 SVGEGT. V was cut by 5 bases and J by 1 base, with 11 bases left in between. The CDR3 bases that were read are TGTGCCAGCAGTCAGACAGTTTTCCAAGAGACC. Translation gives CASSQTVFQET. The full CDR3 protein reads CASSQTVFQETQYF.